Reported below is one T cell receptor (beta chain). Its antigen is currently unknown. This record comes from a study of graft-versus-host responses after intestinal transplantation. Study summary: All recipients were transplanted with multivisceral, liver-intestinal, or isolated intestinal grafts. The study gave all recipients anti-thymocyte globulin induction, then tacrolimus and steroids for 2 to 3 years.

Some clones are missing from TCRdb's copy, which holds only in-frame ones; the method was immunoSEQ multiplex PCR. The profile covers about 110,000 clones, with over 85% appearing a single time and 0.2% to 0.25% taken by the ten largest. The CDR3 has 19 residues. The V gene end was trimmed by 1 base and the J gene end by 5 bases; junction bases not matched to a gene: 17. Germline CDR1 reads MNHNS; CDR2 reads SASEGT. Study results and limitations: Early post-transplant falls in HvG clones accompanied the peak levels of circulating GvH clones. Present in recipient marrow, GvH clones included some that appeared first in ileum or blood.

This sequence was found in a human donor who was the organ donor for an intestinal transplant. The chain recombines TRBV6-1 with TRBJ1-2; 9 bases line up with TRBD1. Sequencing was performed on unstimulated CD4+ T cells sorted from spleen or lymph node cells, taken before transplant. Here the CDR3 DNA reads TGTGCCAGCAGTGAAGTGGATTTTCCGCTCTGGGACAGGGTTTATGGCTACACCTTC. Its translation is CASSEVDFPLWDRVYGYTF.